The 17 T cell receptor beta chains reported below all come from one sample, sequenced in a study of cytomegalovirus exposure and HLA in healthy donors. Sequenced by immunoSEQ multiplex PCR; TCRdb stores in-frame clones only, minus some. Among approximately 160,000 clones, less than 95% were seen once, and the ten largest hold about 3%. Sequences were obtained from PBMCs. Receptors were obtained from a woman between 18 and 30 years old in good health and CMV-seropositive.

The rearrangement uses TRBV4-3 and TRBJ1-4; a possible D gene is TRBD1 (5 bases). Germline lookup yields CDR1 LGHNA and CDR2 YSLEER. This CDR3 is built from 15 residues. The germline V and J ends were trimmed by 1 base and 8 bases, with 14 bases remaining between them. The CDR3 loop is CASSQVGGAGEKLFF. The DNA for the CDR3 is TGCGCCAGCAGCCAAGTCGGTGGGGCCGGGGAAAAACTGTTTTTT.

The V and J genes are TRBV9 and TRBJ2-5; 9 positions agree with TRBD1. Germline trimming cut 4 bases from V and 1 base from J; bases unmatched to any gene: 8. This CDR3 is built from 16 residues. Germline loops: CDR1 SGDLS, CDR2 YYNGEE. DNA for the CDR3: TGTGCCAGCAGCCCGAGACCGGGACAGGGCCAAGAGACCCAGTACTTC. Translation gives CASSPRPGQGQETQYF.

This clone was observed a single time. The rearrangement uses TRBV27 and TRBJ1-1, with a weak D call TRBD1 (6 bases). The CDR3 has 18 amino acids. The V end lost 7 bases, the J end lost 2 bases, and 26 bases lay between the germline ends. Per germline, CDR1 MNHEY and CDR2 SMNVEV (reference sequence). The CDR3 is CASTSYQGTPRANTEAFF. CDR3 sequence (DNA): TGTGCCAGCACCTCATACCAGGGGACGCCACGGGCCAACACTGAAGCTTTCTTT.

This chain connects TRBV6-1 to TRBJ2-7, with D possibly TRBD2 on 5 matching bases. CDR3 length equals 13 residues. V lost 2 bases and J lost 4, with 9 bases in between. Germline V lookup: CDR1 MNHNS, CDR2 SASEGT. In DNA form, the CDR3 reads TGTGCCAGCAGTGAAAGCGGCAGTTACGAGCAGTACTTC. Protein product: CASSESGSYEQYF.

The V gene is TRBV28, the J gene TRBJ2-7; 8 bases align to TRBD1. The germline V gene encodes CDR1 MDHEN and CDR2 SYDVKM. The CDR3 has 18 residues. V gave up 5 bases and J gave up 0 bases; unmatched junction bases: 15. CDR3 loop: CASSPTYGGTGFSYEQYF. The DNA for the CDR3 is TGTGCCAGCAGTCCGACTTATGGGGGGACAGGATTCTCCTACGAGCAGTACTTC.

Regarding this clone: The same CDR3 can be traced to other DNA sequences in this sample. The CDR3 sequence: CASSVGGDTGELFF. In DNA, the CDR3 is TGTGCCAGCAGCGTAGGGGGCGACACCGGGGAGCTGTTTTTT. The V and J genes are TRBV9 and TRBJ2-2; TRBD1 might be the D (5 bases). Deletions cut 0 bases from V and 3 bases from J, with 6 bases between. Per the germline V gene, CDR1 is SGDLS and CDR2 is YYNGEE. The length of the CDR3 is 14 residues.

This sequence joins TRBV18 and TRBJ2-1; 10 nucleotides line up with TRBD2. The CDR3 contains 19 residues. Per the germline V gene, CDR1 is KGHSH and CDR2 is LQKENI. With V trimmed by 6 bases and J by 7 bases, 21 bases remained unmatched. The CDR3 here is CASSPISSGGAVVRNEQFF. The CDR3 nucleotides are TGTGCCAGCTCCCCAATCTCAAGCGGGGGGGCGGTCGTTCGTAATGAGCAGTTCTTC.

The gene calls are TRBV9 and TRBJ2-5; 10 nucleotides agree with TRBD2. Germline V gives CDR1 SGDLS, CDR2 YYNGEE. Trimming cost V 7 bases and J 4 bases; bases outside gene matches: 19. CDR3 length equals 18 residues. As DNA, the CDR3 is TGTGCCAGCTTCGTTCTGTGGGAACTAGCGGGATTGAGAGAGACCCAGTACTTC. Amino acids: CASFVLWELAGLRETQYF.

This rearrangement joins TRBV29-1 to TRBJ1-3, with a weak D call TRBD1 (5 bases). The CDR3 has 12 residues. Per the germline V gene, CDR1 is SQVTM and CDR2 is ANQGSEA. V was trimmed by 6 bases and J by 2 bases, leaving 8 bases between them. This chain's CDR3 is CSVRVTGNTIYF. CDR3 DNA: TGCAGCGTCAGGGTTACTGGAAACACCATATATTTT. The whole variable domain, filled in from reference TRBV29-1 and TRBJ1-3, reads SAVISQKPSRDICQRGTSLTIQCQVDSQVTMMFWYRQQPGQSLTLIATANQGSEATYESGFVIDKFPISRPNLTFSTLTVSNMSPEDSSIYLCSVRVTGNTIYFGEGSWLTVV.

The V call is TRBV7-3, the J call TRBJ2-5; the match to TRBD2 covers 9 bases. CDR3 length: 16 residues. CDR1 and CDR2 from the germline V gene are SGHTA and FQGTGA. V gave up 5 bases and J gave up 4 bases; unmatched junction bases: 11. CDR3 region: CASSRSGSGGAETQYF. Written as DNA, the CDR3 is TGTGCCAGCAGCCGTAGCGGGAGTGGTGGGGCAGAGACCCAGTACTTC.

The V call is TRBV14, the J call TRBJ1-2; maybe TRBD1 (5 bases). Trimming left V 4 bases short and J 1 base short, with 19 bases between. CDR1 and CDR2 (germline): SGHDN, FVKESK. This CDR3 spans 17 amino acids. The CDR3 nucleotides are TGTGCCAGCAGCCGCCTCATAGGGCAGGGAATTAACTATGGCTACACCTTC. Protein sequence: CASSRLIGQGINYGYTF.

The V call is TRBV29-1, the J call TRBJ1-2; D call uncertain. The V and J ends lost 5 bases and 4 bases respectively, with 8 bases between them. Germline CDR1 and CDR2: SQVTM and ANQGSEA. The CDR3 runs 11 residues. In nucleotides, the CDR3 is TGCAGCGTTTTTGAGGTCTATGGCTACACCTTC. Amino acid sequence: CSVFEVYGYTF. Using reference TRBV29-1 and TRBJ1-2 for the parts outside the CDR3, the full variable domain is SAVISQKPSRDICQRGTSLTIQCQVDSQVTMMFWYRQQPGQSLTLIATANQGSEATYESGFVIDKFPISRPNLTFSTLTVSNMSPEDSSIYLCSVFEVYGYTFGSGTRLTVV.

V is TRBV11-2 and J is TRBJ2-5; TRBD1 might be the D (6 bases). Trimming took 6 bases from V and 5 from J, leaving 22 bases between them. The CDR3 extends over 16 amino acids. Germline loops: CDR1 SGHAT, CDR2 FQNNGV. Here the CDR3 reads CASRTVQGPKGETQYF. CDR3 bases: TGTGCCAGCAGAACCGTCCAGGGGCCCAAGGGGGAGACCCAGTACTTC.

The chain combines TRBV19 with TRBJ1-1, with 8 bases that match TRBD1. Germline CDR1 reads LNHDA; CDR2 reads SQIVND (reference sequence). The length of the CDR3 is 15 residues. With V trimmed by 1 base and J by 4 bases, 5 bases remained unmatched. This CDR3 is CASSIGQGMTTEAFF. The CDR3 DNA reads TGTGCCAGTAGTATAGGACAGGGGATGACCACTGAAGCTTTCTTT.

The V gene is TRBV5-1, the J gene TRBJ1-1, with 8 bases identical to TRBD1. Germline CDR1 is SGHRS and CDR2 is YFSETQ. The ends lost 3 bases at V and 0 bases at J; junction bases unmatched: 10. CDR3 length: 17 amino acids. The CDR3 sequence: CASSYKERQGLNTEAFF. The CDR3 DNA reads as TGCGCCAGCAGCTACAAAGAACGACAGGGGCTGAACACTGAAGCTTTCTTT.

The rearrangement links TRBV6-1 to TRBJ1-1; unclear D gene. The germline V gene has CDR1 MNHNS and CDR2 SASEGT. V was pared by 7 bases and J by 8 bases, with 17 bases between. The CDR3 runs 13 residues. The CDR3 nucleotides are TGTGCCAGCACCCTTATCTTCGGGGAGGAAGCTTTCTTT. Encoded protein: CASTLIFGEEAFF.

The chain joins TRBV6-1 to TRBJ2-7; 14 positions match TRBD2. This CDR3 has 15 amino acids. In germline, CDR1 is MNHNS, CDR2 SASEGT. The trim removed 1 base at V and 5 bases at J, leaving 1 base unmatched. Written as DNA, the CDR3 is TGTGCCAGCAGTGAAGGGGGACTAGCGGGAGACGAGCAGTACTTC. Encoded protein: CASSEGGLAGDEQYF.